The text below deals with one TCR beta chain. Its antigen target is currently unknown. Base qualities are missing; no much larger clone stands one base away. In Seattle, one collaborating source enrolled patients while the infection was active and tracked those patients longitudinally over the course of disease. Each collaborating institution followed its own protocols to collect whole blood in K2EDTA tubes. For TCRbeta analysis, collaborator samples were shipped as frozen whole blood, as isolated PBMCs, or as DNA extracted from either sample type. The germline V gene supplies CDR1 SQVTM and CDR2 ANQGSEA. V and J are truncated by 0 bases and 9 bases respectively, leaving an intervening sequence of 24 bases. Including the terminal cysteine and phenylalanine, the CDR3 comprises 16 residues. The retained sequence is limited to the CDR3, 48 bases, with the frame set at the first base. The data are from a study of blood T cell repertoires in COVID-19 (dated by TCRdb to about 2020). Describing the broader study: Collaborator samples came from the United States, Italy and Spain and covered acute and convalescent phases of COVID-19. The material from the prospective study consisted of cDNA or gDNA derived from T cells, B-cell-depleted T cells, or PBMCs. Deeply sampled blood TCRbeta repertoires from subjects exposed to, actively infected with, or recovered from COVID-19 were included in the dataset. The repertoires were released in a freely available public database meant as a resource for research on the immune response to SARS-CoV-2. The samples were drawn from the first 160 participants of the ongoing ImmuneRACE study and from over a thousand subjects provided by 6 global collaborators. Sample metadata almost always included a de-identified subject ID, COVID-19 status, age in years and sex. HLA class I and class II types, where available, came from metadata supplied by the sample provider rather than from assay-based typing.

TCRbeta CDR3 regions were amplified from genomic DNA using the immunoSEQ Assay, a bias-controlled multiplex PCR. The study's processing was this. Within the assay, amplification of reference gene primers was used to estimate how many nucleated cells each sample contained. To quantify the absolute abundance of each unique TCRbeta CDR3 rearrangement, sequence reads were collapsed and filtered. For each sample, productive Simpson clonality was calculated as the square root of Simpson's diversity index across productive rearrangements. Here the immuneACCESS table is served through TCRdb, limited to in-frame sequences with V and J called. Missing clones are a known gap in these copies; in checked studies unresolved V genes cover under half, and the rest lacks a known reason. V, J and clone size were drawn from that table, and D and trimming were deduced from the DNA. Present in this sample are about 240,000 clones, around 85% of which were seen just once. The ten top clones hold roughly 4.6% of the sample.

On the study overall, not on this receptor specifically: The amount of clinical and demographic metadata varied by source and participant and was provided uncurated.

The sequenced sample was peripheral blood. The sequence was collected from a man aged 50-60 years with COVID-19, enrolled during active disease. The sequence joins TRBV29-1 to TRBJ2-7; tentative D gene TRBD1, with 6 bases matching. The CDR3 loop reads CSVEEGLGQGLRGQYF. The nucleotide sequence reads as follows: TGCAGCGTTGAAGAGGGATTGGGCCAGGGGCTACGTGGGCAGTACTTC.